This T cell receptor beta chain was captured in a study of CD8+ T cells in alopecia areata. Study-wide context: Treatment of the treated patients consisted of oral tofacitinib, 5 to 10 mg twice daily.

Germline CDR1 is LNHNV and CDR2 is YYDKDF (reference sequence). The V and J ends lost 5 bases and 4 bases respectively, with 6 bases between them. The CDR3 length is 12 residues. Of note for this clone: Its antigen remains unidentified.

Study outcomes and limitations: Scalp samples also yield sequences from resident alphabeta T cells of normal skin. Affected scalp, especially in alopecia totalis/universalis, had a higher clonality than normal scalp did.

Extracted from the samples, RNA was reverse transcribed into cDNA to serve as the sequencing template. The repertoire was sequenced with immunoSEQ multiplex PCR; TCRdb's copy has only in-frame clones and lacks some. The sample includes some 120,000 clones, roughly 61% of them seen just once. This clonotype was obtained from a human donor with alopecia areata. The sequenced sample was CD4+ T cells sorted from blood, obtained at week 0. The gene calls are TRBV15 and TRBJ1-3; D gene unclear. CDR3 region: CATSVIGNTIYF. CDR3 coding DNA: TGTGCCACCAGCGTCATAGGAAACACCATATATTTT. The full variable domain, its missing parts supplied by reference TRBV15 and TRBJ1-3, is DAMVIQNPRYQVTQFGKPVTLSCSQTLNHNVMYWYQQKSSQAPKLLFHYYDKDFNNEADTPDNFQSRRPNTSFCFLDIRSPGLGDTAMYLCATSVIGNTIYFGEGSWLTVV.